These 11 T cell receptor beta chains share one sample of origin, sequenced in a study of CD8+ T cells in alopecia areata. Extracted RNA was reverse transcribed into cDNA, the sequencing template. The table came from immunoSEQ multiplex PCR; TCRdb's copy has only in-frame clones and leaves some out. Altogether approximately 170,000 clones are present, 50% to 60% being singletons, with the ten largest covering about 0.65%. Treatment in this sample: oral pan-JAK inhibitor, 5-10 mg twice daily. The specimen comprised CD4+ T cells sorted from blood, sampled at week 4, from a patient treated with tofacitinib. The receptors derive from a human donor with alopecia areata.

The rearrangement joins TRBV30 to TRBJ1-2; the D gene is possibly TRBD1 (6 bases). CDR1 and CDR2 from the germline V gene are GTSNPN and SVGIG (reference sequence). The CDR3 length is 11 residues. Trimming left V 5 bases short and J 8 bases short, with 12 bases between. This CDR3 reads CAWATGNGYTF. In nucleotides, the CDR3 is TGTGCCTGGGCCACAGGGAACGGCTACACCTTC.

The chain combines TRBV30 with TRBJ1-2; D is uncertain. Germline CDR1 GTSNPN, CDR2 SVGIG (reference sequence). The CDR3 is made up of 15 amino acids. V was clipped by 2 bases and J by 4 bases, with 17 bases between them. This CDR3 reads CAWSPMVDNPYGYTF. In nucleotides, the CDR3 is TGTGCCTGGAGTCCGATGGTCGATAACCCCTATGGCTACACCTTC.

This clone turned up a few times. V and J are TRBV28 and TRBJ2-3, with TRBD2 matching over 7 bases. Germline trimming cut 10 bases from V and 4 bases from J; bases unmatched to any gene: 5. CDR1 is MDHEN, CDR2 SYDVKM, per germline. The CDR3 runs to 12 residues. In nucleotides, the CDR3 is TGTGCCACCCGGGGGGAGGCAGATACGCAGTATTTT. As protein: CATRGEADTQYF.

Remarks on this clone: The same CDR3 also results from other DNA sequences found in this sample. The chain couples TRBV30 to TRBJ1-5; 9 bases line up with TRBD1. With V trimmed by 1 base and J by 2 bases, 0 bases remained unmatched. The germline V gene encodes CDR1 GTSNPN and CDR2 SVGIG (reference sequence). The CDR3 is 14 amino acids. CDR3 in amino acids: CAWSGTGGNQPQHF. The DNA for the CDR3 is TGTGCCTGGAGTGGGACAGGGGGCAATCAGCCCCAGCATTTT.

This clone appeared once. CDR3 protein: CASSQSETSGAVTNTGELFF. As DNA, the CDR3 is TGCGCCAGCAGTCAATCCGAGACTAGCGGGGCCGTTACGAACACCGGGGAGCTGTTTTTT. This chain joins TRBV23-1 and TRBJ2-2; 11 bases line up with TRBD2. TRBV23-1 is sorted into the ORF group, with uncertain function. The CDR3 contains 20 residues. With 0 bases clipped from V and 0 bases from J, the junction kept 9 bases outside the gene matches.

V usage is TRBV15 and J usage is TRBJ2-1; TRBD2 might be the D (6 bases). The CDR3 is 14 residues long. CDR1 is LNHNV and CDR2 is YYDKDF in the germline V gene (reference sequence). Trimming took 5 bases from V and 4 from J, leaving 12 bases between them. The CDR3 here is CATSSPGRYNEQFF. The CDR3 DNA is TGTGCCACCAGCTCCCCGGGGAGGTACAATGAGCAGTTCTTC.

DNA for the CDR3: TGCGCCAGCAGCCAAGTACGGGGGGATACGCAGTATTTT. Residues: CASSQVRGDTQYF. This chain joins TRBV4-3 and TRBJ2-3; a possible D gene is TRBD2 (6 bases). Trimming removed 1 base from V and 6 bases from J, with 8 bases in between. The germline gives CDR1 LGHNA, CDR2 YSLEER. The length of the CDR3 is 13 residues.

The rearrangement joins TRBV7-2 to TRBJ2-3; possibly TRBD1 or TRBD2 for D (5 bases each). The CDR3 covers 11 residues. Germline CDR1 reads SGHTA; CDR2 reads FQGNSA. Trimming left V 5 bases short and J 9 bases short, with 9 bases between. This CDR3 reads CASSPGATQYF. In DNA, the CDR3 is TGTGCCAGCAGCCCCGGGGCGACGCAGTATTTT.

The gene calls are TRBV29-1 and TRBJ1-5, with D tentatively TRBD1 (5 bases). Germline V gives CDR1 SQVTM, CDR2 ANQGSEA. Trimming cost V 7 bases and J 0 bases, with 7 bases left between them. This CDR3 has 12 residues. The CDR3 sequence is CSARDSNQPQHF. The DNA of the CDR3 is TGCAGCGCCAGGGATAGCAATCAGCCCCAGCATTTT. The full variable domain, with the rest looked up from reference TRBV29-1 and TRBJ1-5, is SAVISQKPSRDICQRGTSLTIQCQVDSQVTMMFWYRQQPGQSLTLIATANQGSEATYESGFVIDKFPISRPNLTFSTLTVSNMSPEDSSIYLCSARDSNQPQHFGDGTRLSIL.

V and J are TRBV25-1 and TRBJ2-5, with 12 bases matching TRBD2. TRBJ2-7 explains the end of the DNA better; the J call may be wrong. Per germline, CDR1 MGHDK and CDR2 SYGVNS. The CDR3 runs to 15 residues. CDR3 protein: CASSERLAGASEQYF. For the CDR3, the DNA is TGTGCCAGCAGTGAACGACTAGCGGGAGCCTCCGAGCAGTACTTC.

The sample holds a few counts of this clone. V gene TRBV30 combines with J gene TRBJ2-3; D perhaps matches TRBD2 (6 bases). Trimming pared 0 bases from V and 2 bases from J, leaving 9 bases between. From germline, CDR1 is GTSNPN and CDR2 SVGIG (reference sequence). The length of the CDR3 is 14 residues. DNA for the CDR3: TGTGCCTGGAGTGTGGGGGGTCTCACAGATACGCAGTATTTT. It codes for CAWSVGGLTDTQYF.